Below are 8 T cell receptor beta chains sequenced from a single sample in a study of beta chain features in type 1 diabetes. Isolated RNA was reverse transcribed in full, so expressed TCRB transcripts were sequenced. Here immunoSEQ multiplex PCR was the method, and the copy in TCRdb shows in-frame clones only, minus some. The table has some 150,000 clones, about 10% seen once. Sequenced: naive CD4+ T cells from blood. These receptors all stem from a man aged 18 to 29 in good health.

The genes are TRBV6-5 and TRBJ2-4; TRBD1 agrees at 7 bases. Trimming at V came to 10 bases and at J to 15 bases, leaving 9 bases not matched to a gene. Germline loops: CDR1 MNHEY, CDR2 SVGAGI. The CDR3 contains 10 residues. The CDR3 loop is CATRQGFWYF. The CDR3 coding sequence is TGTGCCACTCGACAGGGATTTTGGTACTTC.

V and J are TRBV9 and TRBJ2-2; 9 nucleotides agree with TRBD2. The germline V gene encodes CDR1 SGDLS and CDR2 YYNGEE. Germline trimming cut 2 bases from V and 1 base from J; bases unmatched to any gene: 3. The CDR3 consists of 16 residues. CDR3 amino acids: CASSVNSGGNTGELFF. The CDR3 region has the DNA TGTGCCAGCAGCGTGAATAGCGGGGGGAACACCGGGGAGCTGTTTTTT.

This clone has a handful of counts. The rearrangement joins TRBV27 to TRBJ2-1, with TRBD2 matching over 10 bases. Germline CDR1 MNHEY, CDR2 SMNVEV (reference sequence). CDR3 length equals 19 residues. The junction had 10 bases not matched to a gene; V was cut back by 2 bases and J by 0 bases. The CDR3 nucleotides are TGTGCCAGCAGTTTACGGCTAGCGGGGGCCTCGAGCTCCTACAATGAGCAGTTCTTC. This translates into CASSLRLAGASSSYNEQFF.

The rearrangement joins TRBV19 to TRBJ1-2, with 7 bases aligning to TRBD1. The CDR3 contains 13 residues. Trimming took 7 bases from V and 1 from J; bases not matched to a gene: 3. Germline loops: CDR1 LNHDA, CDR2 SQIVND (reference sequence). The CDR3: CASMTGNNYGYTF. CDR3 DNA: TGTGCCAGTATGACAGGGAATAACTATGGCTACACCTTC.

This clone came up a few times. The rearrangement joins TRBV7-8 to TRBJ2-3; D possibly corresponds to TRBD2 (6 bases). Germline CDR1 and CDR2: SGHVS and FQNEAQ. V was clipped by 2 bases and J by 9 bases, with 15 bases between them. The CDR3 totals 14 residues. The CDR3: CASSLTIADHTQYF. Here the CDR3 DNA reads TGTGCCAGCAGCTTAACCATAGCGGACCACACGCAGTATTTT.

This rearrangement joins TRBV2 to TRBJ2-3, with D possibly TRBD2 on 6 matching bases. The CDR3 extends over 13 amino acids. V lost 5 bases to trimming and J lost 4 bases, with 10 bases between them. The germline V gene encodes CDR1 SNHLY and CDR2 FYNNEI. The CDR3 DNA reads as TGTGCCAGCAGTAGGGACTTGCCAGATACGCAGTATTTT. It encodes CASSRDLPDTQYF.

The chain is built from TRBV7-2 and TRBJ2-1; TRBD2 aligns across 10 bases. Germline loops: CDR1 SGHTA, CDR2 FQGNSA. J lost 9 bases, V lost 4 bases, and 3 bases had no gene match. The length of the CDR3 is 13 residues. CDR3 sequence (DNA): TGTGCCAGCAGCTCGGGACTAGCGCGTGAGCAGTTCTTC. Its protein is CASSSGLAREQFF. The full variable domain, completed using reference TRBV7-2 and TRBJ2-1, is GAGVSQSPSNKVTEKGKDVELRCDPISGHTALYWYRQSLGQGLEFLIYFQGNSAPDKSGLPSDRFSAERTGGSVSTLTIQRTQQEDSAVYLCASSSGLAREQFFGPGTRLTVL.

The gene calls are TRBV5-6 and TRBJ2-7, with D unresolved. Per the germline V gene, CDR1 is SGHDT and CDR2 is YYEEEE. The V end lost 0 bases, the J end lost 2 bases, and 3 bases lay between the germline ends. The CDR3 runs 12 residues. Written as DNA, the CDR3 is TGTGCCAGCAGCTTGGGTACCTACGAGCAGTACTTC. This translates into CASSLGTYEQYF.